This passage covers 13 T cell receptor beta chains from one sample sequenced in a study of cytomegalovirus exposure and HLA in healthy donors. It was with 60 Vbeta and 13 Jbeta primers that the PCR ran. The assay was immunoSEQ multiplex PCR, and TCRdb's table has in-frame clones only and misses some. The sample includes about 200,000 clones, more than 65% seen only once; the top ten take 1.5% to 2%. Sequenced input: PBMCs. The receptors shown here come from a man in his forties or fifties in good health and CMV-seronegative.

The rearrangement links TRBV27 to TRBJ2-5, with 11 bases identical to TRBD2. The J call may be mistaken, given a closer DNA end match to TRBJ2-7. CDR1 is MNHEY and CDR2 is SMNVEV in the germline V gene (reference sequence). The CDR3 is 16 residues long. The CDR3 sequence is CASSLSWLAGGYEQYF. CDR3 DNA: TGTGCCAGCAGTTTATCTTGGCTAGCGGGAGGATACGAGCAGTACTTC.

The V call is TRBV6-5, the J call TRBJ1-1; 7 positions match TRBD1. J lost 2 bases, V lost 2 bases, and 2 bases had no gene match. CDR1 MNHEY and CDR2 SVGAGI come from the germline V gene. The CDR3 loop spans 14 amino acids. This chain's CDR3 is CASSYDRENTEAFF. CDR3 in DNA: TGTGCCAGCAGTTACGACAGGGAAAACACTGAAGCTTTCTTT.

The chain uses TRBV28 and TRBJ2-7, with 9 bases matching TRBD1. The CDR3 covers 15 residues. Trimming took 6 bases from V and 0 from J; bases not matched to a gene: 6. Germline CDR1 reads MDHEN; CDR2 reads SYDVKM. For the CDR3, the DNA is TGTGCCAGCAGATCGGGACAGGGCATCTCCTACGAGCAGTACTTC. Translation gives CASRSGQGISYEQYF. The whole variable domain, filled in from reference TRBV28 and TRBJ2-7, reads DVKVTQSSRYLVKRTGEKVFLECVQDMDHENMFWYRQDPGLGLRLIYFSYDVKMKEKGDIPEGYSVSREKKERFSLILESASTNQTSMYLCASRSGQGISYEQYFGPGTRLTVT.

This clone occurred a few times. The chain recombines TRBV25-1 with TRBJ1-1, with D perhaps matching TRBD1 (6 bases). Germline CDR1 and CDR2: MGHDK and SYGVNS. The V gene lost 8 bases and the J gene lost 5 bases, with 18 bases spanning the gap. The CDR3 contains 14 residues. The CDR3 spells CASLGGGRKTEAFF. DNA for the CDR3: TGTGCCAGCTTGGGAGGGGGGAGGAAGACTGAAGCTTTCTTT.

The chain joins TRBV13 to TRBJ1-4; maybe TRBD1 (5 bases). V was pared by 2 bases and J by 10 bases, with 20 bases between. The germline V gene encodes CDR1 PRHDT and CDR2 FYEKMQ (reference sequence). The CDR3 is 16 amino acids. The CDR3: CASSLLGEEGVAKLFF. CDR3 bases: TGTGCCAGCAGCTTATTGGGCGAGGAAGGGGTTGCAAAACTGTTTTTT.

The V gene is TRBV28, the J gene TRBJ2-3; D is possibly TRBD2 (6 bases). From germline, CDR1 is MDHEN and CDR2 SYDVKM. The CDR3 extends over 13 amino acids. V was clipped by 10 bases and J by 5 bases, with 16 bases between them. In DNA, the CDR3 is TGTGCCACTGGGAGGCAGTCAAGAGATACGCAGTATTTT. Protein: CATGRQSRDTQYF. The full variable domain, its missing parts supplied by reference TRBV28 and TRBJ2-3, is DVKVTQSSRYLVKRTGEKVFLECVQDMDHENMFWYRQDPGLGLRLIYFSYDVKMKEKGDIPEGYSVSREKKERFSLILESASTNQTSMYLCATGRQSRDTQYFGPGTRLTVL.

This chain links TRBV30 with TRBJ1-5; D perhaps matches TRBD1 (6 bases). The CDR3 is made up of 17 amino acids. Germline CDR1 is GTSNPN and CDR2 is SVGIG (reference sequence). V lost 0 bases, J lost 0 bases, and 15 bases lay in between. The CDR3 DNA follows: TGTGCCTGGAGTGTCCCGTTGGGGGGGGCTAGCAATCAGCCCCAGCATTTT. This gives the protein CAWSVPLGGASNQPQHF.

The chain combines TRBV18 with TRBJ2-7, with TRBD2 matching over 9 bases. V dropped 4 bases and J dropped 0; count of bases not matched to a gene: 16. CDR1 is KGHSH, CDR2 LQKENI, per germline. The CDR3 contains 19 residues. The CDR3 loop reads CASSLTWGTSQTSSYEQYF. The CDR3 nucleotides read TGTGCCAGCTCACTCACCTGGGGGACTAGCCAAACCAGCTCCTACGAGCAGTACTTC.

V and J are TRBV5-6 and TRBJ1-5; D might be TRBD1 (6 bases). CDR3 length: 15 amino acids. V lost 4 bases and J 0 bases, leaving 11 bases between the germline ends. Per germline, CDR1 SGHDT and CDR2 YYEEEE. The CDR3 protein is CASSQGGISNQPQHF. DNA for the CDR3: TGTGCCAGCAGCCAAGGGGGAATTAGCAATCAGCCCCAGCATTTT.

The J gene is TRBJ2-3, the V gene TRBV19; TRBD2 agrees at 9 bases. The CDR3 totals 16 residues. The ends lost 5 bases at V and 2 bases at J; junction bases unmatched: 8. The V gene's germline CDR1 is LNHDA and CDR2 SQIVND (reference sequence). The CDR3, as DNA: TGTGCCAGTAGTGAGGGCCTAGCGGGGCCCACAGATACGCAGTATTTT. This encodes CASSEGLAGPTDTQYF.

The chain uses TRBV7-2 and TRBJ1-1, with D uncertain. Germline values: CDR1 SGHTA, CDR2 FQGNSA. Between the trimmed V and J ends, which lost 5 bases and 3 bases, there was a span of 10 bases. The CDR3 loop spans 13 amino acids. The chain's CDR3 is CASSTRRYTEAFF. CDR3 nucleotide sequence: TGTGCCAGCAGCACCCGTCGGTACACTGAAGCTTTCTTT. Supplemented by reference TRBV7-2 and TRBJ1-1, the full variable domain reads GAGVSQSPSNKVTEKGKDVELRCDPISGHTALYWYRQSLGQGLEFLIYFQGNSAPDKSGLPSDRFSAERTGGSVSTLTIQRTQQEDSAVYLCASSTRRYTEAFFGQGTRLTVV.

The chain couples TRBV5-6 to TRBJ1-1; D unclear. Looked up from germline, CDR1 is SGHDT and CDR2 is YYEEEE. The CDR3 sequence is 15 residues long. The V and J ends lost 4 bases and 1 base respectively, with 14 bases between them. The CDR3 loop reads CASSPGVSGNTEAFF. The DNA for the CDR3 is TGTGCCAGCAGCCCTGGTGTCTCAGGGAACACTGAAGCTTTCTTT.

This rearrangement joins TRBV4-1 to TRBJ2-5; perhaps TRBD1 as D (5 bases). V was clipped by 5 bases and J by 1 base, with 8 bases between them. Germline V gene data show CDR1 as MGHRA and CDR2 as YSYEKL. The CDR3 covers 13 residues. CDR3 region: CASSSTVQETQYF. CDR3 nucleotide sequence: TGCGCCAGCAGCTCGACAGTCCAAGAGACCCAGTACTTC.